This T cell receptor (beta chain) stems from a study of human T cells and chemical hapten exposure. Study-level information: Researchers reported sensitizing an approximately 2 cm by approximately 2 cm upper inner arm skin site with 2% DPC. Diagnoses of alopecia areata, totalis or universalis occurred in mostly female patients. Study-wide points: Each of the donors had alopecia, so their immune responses may not resemble those of healthy people. In comparison with controls, expanded TCRs gave rise to a significantly larger number of large CDR3 similarity clusters.

This clonotype appeared many times. Its antigen is as yet unknown. The time point was: pre-sensitization, week 0. Treatment in this sample: therapeutic diphenylcyclopropenone sensitization with weekly scalp DPC. TCRdb redid the calling of the RACE reads with MiXCR, one entry per CDR3 protein. Of more than 300,000 distinct CDR3 sequences in the sample, 4.5% to 5.5% were seen once. Trimming at V came to 7 bases and at J to 5 bases, leaving 12 bases not matched to a gene. This CDR3 has 15 amino acids. Germline values: CDR1 MDHEN, CDR2 SYDVKM. Source: whole blood, taken in connection with sensitization to the hapten diphenylcyclopropenone (DPC). V is TRBV28 and J is TRBJ2-7; 9 bases map to TRBD1. This receptor was obtained from a woman under 30 with alopecia areata. Some clones in this sample may be carry-over from other donors' samples. CDR3 residues: CASTSAGTGRDEQYF. The CDR3 DNA reads TGTGCCAGCACTTCCGCCGGGACAGGGAGGGACGAGCAGTACTTC.